Following are 30 T cell receptor beta chains from one sample sequenced in a study of blood T cells in healthy people across ages. A second PCR of 7 to 11 cycles used a sample-barcoded 5' primer and a J-beta primer mix. A single record per CDR3 protein comes from TCRdb applying MiXCR to the 5' RACE reads. The table shows around 500,000 distinct CDR3 sequences, with about 28% occurring only once. The sample was also reused in another study, on T cells of mothers and their children.

The sample consisted of blood. The origin of the receptors is a boy aged 2 to 10 in good health.

The V and J genes are TRBV5-1 and TRBJ2-2; D unclear. This CDR3 has 17 amino acids. Germline CDR1 and CDR2: SGHRS and YFSETQ. With 0 bases removed from V and 5 bases from J, the gap between germline ends came to 17 bases. The CDR3, as DNA: TGCGCCAGCAGCTTGGGCAGTTGGCTGACGTTAACCGGGGAGCTGTTTTTT. Translating it yields CASSLGSWLTLTGELFF.

V gene TRBV5-5 combines with J gene TRBJ2-4; 10 bases are shared with TRBD2. V shed 5 bases and J 8 bases; nucleotides not matched to a gene: 19. The CDR3 sequence is 18 residues long. Germline assignment: CDR1 SGHKS and CDR2 YYEKEE (reference sequence). Written as DNA, the CDR3 is TGTGCCAGCAGTAAGAGGGGCTCTAGCGGGAGCTCGGGGGACATTCAGTACTTC. This gives the protein CASSKRGSSGSSGDIQYF.

In its sample, this clonotype was seen a few times. This chain connects TRBV7-9 to TRBJ2-5, with TRBD2 matching over 8 bases. TRBJ2-1 explains the end of the DNA better; the J call may be wrong. Germline CDR1 reads SEHNR; CDR2 reads FQNEAQ (reference sequence). CDR3 length equals 16 residues. The CDR3 DNA follows: TGTGCCAGCAGCTCCACTCCAGCGGGAGTTCTGGATGAGCAGTTCTTC. This translates into CASSSTPAGVLDEQFF.

This clonotype was found a few times. The V call is TRBV6-1, the J call TRBJ2-6, with D unresolved. The germline CDR1 and CDR2 sequences are MNHNS and SASEGT. The CDR3 runs 19 residues. V lost 3 bases and J lost 1, with 19 bases in between. The CDR3 reads CASSEYGTNYWSGANVLTF. CDR3 bases: TGTGCCAGCAGTGAGTATGGAACAAATTACTGGTCTGGGGCCAACGTCCTGACTTTC.

The chain has TRBV28 and TRBJ2-4, with a possible D match to TRBD2 (5 bases). This CDR3 spans 12 amino acids. Trimming left V 4 bases short and J 9 bases short, with 10 bases between. Germline-derived CDR1 and CDR2 are MDHEN and SYDVKM. CDR3 sequence: CASSSSDCIQYF. CDR3 DNA: TGTGCCAGCAGTTCCTCGGACTGCATTCAGTACTTC. The entire variable domain, with the rest obtained from reference TRBV28 and TRBJ2-4, is as follows: DVKVTQSSRYLVKRTGEKVFLECVQDMDHENMFWYRQDPGLGLRLIYFSYDVKMKEKGDIPEGYSVSREKKERFSLILESASTNQTSMYLCASSSSDCIQYFGAGTRLSVL.

The J gene is TRBJ2-5, the V gene TRBV20-1; the match to TRBD2 covers 12 bases. The germline V gene encodes CDR1 DFQATT and CDR2 SNEGSKA (reference sequence). This CDR3 contains 15 residues. J lost 5 bases, V lost 3 bases, and 7 bases had no gene match. The CDR3 DNA reads TGCAGTGCTAGCCTAGCGGGGGGGATAGGGGAGACCCAGTACTTC. This translates into CSASLAGGIGETQYF.

This chain connects TRBV29-1 to TRBJ1-1; D gene ambiguous. Trimming took off 4 bases at V and 0 bases at J, with 18 bases between the two ends. The CDR3 has 16 residues. Germline CDR1 SQVTM, CDR2 ANQGSEA. CDR3 nucleotides: TGCAGCGTTGTGACCCCCGACGGGCCCATGAACACTGAAGCTTTCTTT. Amino acid sequence: CSVVTPDGPMNTEAFF.

In its sample, this clonotype was seen a few times. This chain joins TRBV24-1 and TRBJ2-1; no clear D gene. V dropped 4 bases and J dropped 13 bases, with 13 bases sitting between them. Germline assignment: CDR1 KGHDR and CDR2 SFDVKD. CDR3 length: 12 residues. In nucleotides, the CDR3 is TGTGCCACCAGTGACCCTGACACGCTCCAGTTCTTC. It yields the protein CATSDPDTLQFF.

This chain connects TRBV5-1 to TRBJ2-1, with 7 bases lining up with TRBD1. The J call may be wrong; the DNA end is better matched by TRBJ2-5. There are 15 residues in the CDR3. The germline V gene encodes CDR1 SGHRS and CDR2 YFSETQ. As DNA, the CDR3 is TGCGCCAGCAGCGTAGGACCTGACAGGGCAGAGACCCAGTACTTC. Its translation: CASSVGPDRAETQYF.

There are a few counts of this clonotype. The DNA for the CDR3 is TGTGCCAGCAGCACGAGACAGGGTATATACAATGAGCAGTTCTTC. Translating it yields CASSTRQGIYNEQFF. V and J are TRBV5-5 and TRBJ2-1; 7 bases are a match to TRBD1. The CDR3 length is 15 residues. The V gene end was trimmed by 4 bases and the J gene end by 4 bases; junction bases not matched to a gene: 8. Germline V gene lookup returns CDR1 SGHKS and CDR2 YYEKEE (reference sequence).

This clonotype was observed a handful of times. The chain uses TRBV5-1 and TRBJ2-7, with D perhaps matching TRBD1 or TRBD2 (7 bases each). The V gene's germline CDR1 is SGHRS and CDR2 YFSETQ. The CDR3 is 17 residues long. V lost 0 bases, J lost 2 bases, and 18 bases lay in between. CDR3 loop: CASSLAQGGGKPYEQYF. CDR3 DNA sequence: TGCGCCAGCAGCTTGGCCCAGGGAGGGGGCAAACCCTACGAGCAGTACTTC.

V gene TRBV5-1 combines with J gene TRBJ1-4, with TRBD1 as a possible D gene (5 bases). This CDR3 region has 17 residues. V lost 3 bases, J lost 0 bases, and 15 bases lay in between. CDR1 SGHRS and CDR2 YFSETQ come from the germline V gene. CDR3 DNA sequence: TGCGCCAGCAGCTCGTCCCCAGGGAAGGCAACTAATGAAAAACTGTTTTTT. It specifies CASSSSPGKATNEKLFF.

The chain employs TRBV7-9 and TRBJ2-2; D remains unclear. Trimming took off 2 bases at V and 1 base at J, with 20 bases between the two ends. The germline V gene has CDR1 SEHNR and CDR2 FQNEAQ (reference sequence). This CDR3 comprises 19 residues. The chain's CDR3 is CASSLLEYSGRRNTGELFF. CDR3 in DNA: TGTGCCAGCAGCTTACTAGAATACTCTGGTCGCAGGAACACCGGGGAGCTGTTTTTT. Filled out from reference TRBV7-9 and TRBJ2-2, the complete variable domain reads DTGVSQNPRHKITKRGQNVTFRCDPISEHNRLYWYRQTLGQGPEFLTYFQNEAQLEKSRLLSDRFSAERPKGSFSTLEIQRTEQGDSAMYLCASSLLEYSGRRNTGELFFGEGSRLTVL.

This clonotype was found once. Sequence at one end of the junction differs from germline and may be a read error. The rearrangement links TRBV6-1 to TRBJ1-1; weak D call: TRBD1 (5 bases). CDR1 MNHNS and CDR2 SASEGT come from the germline V gene. The CDR3 covers 13 residues. CDR3: CASRGDGNAEAFF. The CDR3 region has the DNA TGTGCCAGCAGGGGGGACGGGAACGCTGAAGCTTTCTTT.

This clonotype was counted a few times. The genes are TRBV7-9 and TRBJ2-1, with TRBD1 as a possible D gene (5 bases). Gene TRBJ2-7 matches the end of the DNA better, so the J call may be wrong. The CDR3 has 12 residues. CDR1 is SEHNR, CDR2 FQNEAQ, per germline (reference sequence). Written as DNA, the CDR3 is TGTGCCAGCAGCCCCAGGGATTACGAGCAGTACTTC. Amino acid sequence: CASSPRDYEQYF.

The rearrangement links TRBV12-3 or TRBV12-4 to TRBJ2-2; a weak D match, TRBD1 (5 bases). This CDR3 is built from 15 residues. V was cut by 5 bases and J by 3 bases, with 13 bases left in between. Here the CDR3 DNA reads TGTGCCAGCAGTCCCCGAGTAGGGGACACCGGGGAGCTGTTTTTT. This encodes CASSPRVGDTGELFF.

The CDR3 DNA follows: TGTGCCAGCAGCTCAGAGGTATCCTACGAGCAGTACTTC. This translates into CASSSEVSYEQYF. This chain joins TRBV9 and TRBJ2-5, with D unclear. The end of the DNA fits TRBJ2-7 better, so the J call may be wrong. CDR3 length: 13 amino acids. Germline V gene data show CDR1 as SGDLS and CDR2 as YYNGEE.

The V call is TRBV30, the J call TRBJ2-3; 7 bases agree with TRBD2. V dropped 8 bases and J dropped 5; count of bases not matched to a gene: 16. The V gene's germline CDR1 is GTSNPN and CDR2 SVGIG (reference sequence). The CDR3 has 15 amino acids. The CDR3 DNA reads TGTGCCGGCGGTGGCGGGAGAGCCGAGGGAGATACGCAGTATTTT. This gives the protein CAGGGGRAEGDTQYF.

The rearrangement links TRBV7-2 to TRBJ2-3; D is unclear. Germline V lookup: CDR1 SGHTA, CDR2 FQGNSA. This CDR3 has 15 residues. V lost 1 base and J 0 bases, leaving 8 bases between the germline ends. In nucleotides, the CDR3 is TGTGCCAGCAGCTTAGATCTGAGGAGCACAGATACGCAGTATTTT. This codes for CASSLDLRSTDTQYF.

There are a few counts of this clonotype. This chain uses TRBV6-2 or TRBV6-3 with TRBJ2-5; TRBD2 agrees at 11 bases. The J call may be mistaken, given a closer DNA end match to TRBJ2-1. The germline V gene has CDR1 MNHEY and CDR2 SVGEGT. The CDR3 is 15 amino acids. The DNA for the CDR3 is TGTGCCAGCAGTCCTCTAGCGGGAGGTTCAAATGAGCAGTTCTTC. Protein sequence: CASSPLAGGSNEQFF.

V is TRBV5-6 and J is TRBJ1-2; 9 bases are shared with TRBD1. This CDR3 has 14 amino acids. The V gene end was trimmed by 4 bases and the J gene end by 4 bases; junction bases not matched to a gene: 5. Germline CDR1 reads SGHDT; CDR2 reads YYEEEE. The CDR3 DNA sequence: TGTGCCAGCAGCGGGACAGGGTTATTCTATGGCTACACCTTC. Its protein is CASSGTGLFYGYTF. Combining the CDR3 with reference TRBV5-6 and TRBJ1-2 gives the whole variable domain DAGVTQSPTHLIKTRGQQVTLRCSPKSGHDTVSWYQQALGQGPQFIFQYYEEEERQRGNFPDRFSGHQFPNYSSELNVNALLLGDSALYLCASSGTGLFYGYTFGSGTRLTVV.

V usage is TRBV27 and J usage is TRBJ2-7; D remains unclear. The germline gives CDR1 MNHEY, CDR2 SMNVEV (reference sequence). This CDR3 is 15 amino acids long. The V and J ends lost 3 bases and 3 bases respectively, with 15 bases between them. CDR3 loop: CASSFQGRHHYEQYF. DNA for the CDR3: TGTGCCAGCAGTTTTCAAGGACGACATCACTACGAGCAGTACTTC.

In this sample, this clonotype turned up a few times. J is TRBJ2-5 and V is TRBV25-1; maybe TRBD2 (5 bases). The CDR3 totals 14 residues. Germline V gene lookup returns CDR1 MGHDK and CDR2 SYGVNS. Trimming left V 1 base short and J 0 bases short, with 6 bases between. The CDR3 sequence is CASSELRDQETQYF. CDR3 nucleotide sequence: TGTGCCAGCAGTGAATTGAGGGACCAAGAGACCCAGTACTTC. Full variable domain (remainder filled in from reference TRBV25-1 and TRBJ2-5): EADIYQTPRYLVIGTGKKITLECSQTMGHDKMYWYQQDPGMELHLIHYSYGVNSTEKGDLSSESTVSRIRTEHFPLTLESARPSHTSQYLCASSELRDQETQYFGPGTRLLVL.

This clonotype was seen more than once but under ten times. This chain connects TRBV11-2 to TRBJ2-1, with D perhaps matching TRBD1 (5 bases). Germline assignment: CDR1 SGHAT and CDR2 FQNNGV. Trimming cost V 1 base and J 4 bases, with 8 bases left between them. This CDR3 has 14 residues. The CDR3 region has the DNA TGTGCCAGCAGCTTAGGACAGTCTTACAATGAGCAGTTCTTC. Protein product: CASSLGQSYNEQFF.

V usage is TRBV7-9 and J usage is TRBJ2-7; D unclear. The CDR3 has 12 amino acids. CDR1 and CDR2 (germline): SEHNR, FQNEAQ (reference sequence). V shed 5 bases and J shed 5 bases, with 10 bases lying between them. As DNA, the CDR3 is TGTGCCAGCAGCAAAACTGAGGACGAGCAGTACTTC. Its translation: CASSKTEDEQYF.

A remark on this clonotype: Just one base apart from a much larger clone, this may be a read error. This chain joins TRBV12-3 or TRBV12-4 and TRBJ1-2; D gene uncertain. There are 11 residues in the CDR3. Trimming shortened V by 7 bases and J by 0 bases, and 3 bases separated the two germline ends. This chain's CDR3 is CASNSNYGYTF. As DNA, the CDR3 is TGTGCCAGCAATTCTAACTATGGCTACACCTTC.

This clonotype was detected only a few times. This sequence joins TRBV15 and TRBJ2-3; 8 nucleotides agree with TRBD2. CDR3 length equals 14 residues. Germline V gives CDR1 LNHNV, CDR2 YYDKDF (reference sequence). V shed 5 bases and J 4 bases; nucleotides not matched to a gene: 5. The CDR3 region is CATSARTSPDTQYF. For the CDR3, the DNA is TGTGCCACCAGCGCACGGACTAGCCCAGATACGCAGTATTTT.

The chain recombines TRBV2 with TRBJ2-7, with D perhaps being TRBD1 or TRBD2 (5 bases each). CDR3 length: 15 amino acids. The V end was cut by 4 bases, the J end by 5 bases, with 18 bases between. CDR1 and CDR2 (germline): SNHLY, FYNNEI. For the CDR3, the DNA is TGTGCCAGCAGTGTACAAACCGGGACCTATAACGAGCAGTACTTC. Amino acid sequence: CASSVQTGTYNEQYF. The whole variable domain, filled in from reference TRBV2 and TRBJ2-7, reads EPEVTQTPSHQVTQMGQEVILRCVPISNHLYFYWYRQILGQKVEFLVSFYNNEISEKSEIFDDQFSVERPDGSNFTLKIRSTKLEDSAMYFCASSVQTGTYNEQYFGPGTRLTVT.

The V gene is TRBV5-1, the J gene TRBJ1-3, with D maybe TRBD1 (5 bases). V was trimmed by 5 bases and J by 8 bases, leaving 14 bases between them. Germline assignment: CDR1 SGHRS and CDR2 YFSETQ. This CDR3 spans 13 amino acids. For the CDR3, the DNA is TGCGCCAGCAGAGAAGGACCCAGGGACACCATATATTTT. Translation gives CASREGPRDTIYF.

Points on this clonotype: The CDR3 does not end in the conserved phenylalanine or tryptophan, so this is likely a read error. The chain has TRBV12-3 or TRBV12-4 and TRBJ1-5; 7 bases match TRBD1. With V trimmed by 6 bases and J by 4 bases, 6 bases remained unmatched. CDR3 size: 14 residues. The CDR3 DNA is TGTGCCAGCAGCGCCTTGACAGGGAATCAGCCCCAGCATCTT. Residues: CASSALTGNQPQHL.